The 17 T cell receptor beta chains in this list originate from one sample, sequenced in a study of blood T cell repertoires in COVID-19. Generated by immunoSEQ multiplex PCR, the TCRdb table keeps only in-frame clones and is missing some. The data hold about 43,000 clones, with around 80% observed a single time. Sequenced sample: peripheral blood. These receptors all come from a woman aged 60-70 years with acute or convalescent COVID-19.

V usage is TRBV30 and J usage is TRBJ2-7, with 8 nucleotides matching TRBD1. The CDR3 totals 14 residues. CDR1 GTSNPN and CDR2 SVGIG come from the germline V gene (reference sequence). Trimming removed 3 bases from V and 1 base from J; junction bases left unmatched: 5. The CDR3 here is CAWSLGTGSYEQYF. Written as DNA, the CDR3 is TGTGCCTGGAGCCTCGGGACAGGTTCCTACGAGCAGTACTTC.

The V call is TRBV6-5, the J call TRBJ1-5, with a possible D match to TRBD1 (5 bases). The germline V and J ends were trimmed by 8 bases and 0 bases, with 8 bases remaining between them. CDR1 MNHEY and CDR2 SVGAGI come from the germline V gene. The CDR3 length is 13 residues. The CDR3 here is CASETVSNQPQHF. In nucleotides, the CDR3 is TGTGCCAGCGAGACAGTTAGCAATCAGCCCCAGCATTTT.

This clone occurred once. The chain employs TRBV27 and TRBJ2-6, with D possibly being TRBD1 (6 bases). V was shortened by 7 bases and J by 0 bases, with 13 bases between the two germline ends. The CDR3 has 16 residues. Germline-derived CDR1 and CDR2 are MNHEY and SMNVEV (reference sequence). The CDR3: CASTPGQISGANVLTF. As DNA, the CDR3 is TGTGCCAGCACCCCGGGACAAATCTCTGGGGCCAACGTCCTGACTTTC.

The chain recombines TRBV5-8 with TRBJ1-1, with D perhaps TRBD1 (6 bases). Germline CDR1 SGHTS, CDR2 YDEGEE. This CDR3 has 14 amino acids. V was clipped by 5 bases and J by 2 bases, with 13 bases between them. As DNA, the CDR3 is TGTGCCAGCAGATCCGGGACAAAAAACACTGAAGCTTTCTTT. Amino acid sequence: CASRSGTKNTEAFF. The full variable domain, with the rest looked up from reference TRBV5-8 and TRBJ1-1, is EAGVTQSPTHLIKTRGQQATLRCSPISGHTSVYWYQQALGLGLQFLLWYDEGEERNRGNFPPRFSGRQFPNYSSELNVNALELEDSALYLCASRSGTKNTEAFFGQGTRLTVV.

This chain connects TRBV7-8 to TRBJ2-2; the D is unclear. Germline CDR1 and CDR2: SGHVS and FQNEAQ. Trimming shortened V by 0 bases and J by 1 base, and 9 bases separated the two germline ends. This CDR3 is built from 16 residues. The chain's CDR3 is CASSLAEELNTGELFF. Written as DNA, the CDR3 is TGTGCCAGCAGCTTAGCTGAAGAGCTGAACACCGGGGAGCTGTTTTTT.

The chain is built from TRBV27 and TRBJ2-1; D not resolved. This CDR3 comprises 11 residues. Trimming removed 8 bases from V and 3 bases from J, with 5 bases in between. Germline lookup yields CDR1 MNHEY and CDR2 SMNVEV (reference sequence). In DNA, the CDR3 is TGTGCCAGCGTAAACTACAATGAGCAGTTCTTC. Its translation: CASVNYNEQFF.

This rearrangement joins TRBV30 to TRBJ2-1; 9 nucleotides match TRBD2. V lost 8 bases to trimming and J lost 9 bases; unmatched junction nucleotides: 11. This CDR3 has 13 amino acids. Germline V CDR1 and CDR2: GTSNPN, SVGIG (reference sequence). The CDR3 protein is CASRAGGPSEQFF. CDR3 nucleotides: TGTGCCAGCCGAGCGGGGGGCCCATCTGAGCAGTTCTTC.

CDR3 in amino acids: CASSSGHYTEAFF. CDR3 coding DNA: TGTGCCAGCAGCTCGGGACATTACACTGAAGCTTTCTTT. The rearrangement joins TRBV21-1 to TRBJ1-1; TRBD1, the table's D call, lacks a check against the DNA. TRBV21-1 is marked as a pseudogene. The CDR3 spans 13 residues.

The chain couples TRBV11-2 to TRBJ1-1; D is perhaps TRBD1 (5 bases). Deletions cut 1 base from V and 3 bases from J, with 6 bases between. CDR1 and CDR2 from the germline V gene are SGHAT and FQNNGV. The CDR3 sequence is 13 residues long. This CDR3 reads CASSLGQYTEAFF. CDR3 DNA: TGTGCCAGCAGCTTAGGACAGTACACTGAAGCTTTCTTT.

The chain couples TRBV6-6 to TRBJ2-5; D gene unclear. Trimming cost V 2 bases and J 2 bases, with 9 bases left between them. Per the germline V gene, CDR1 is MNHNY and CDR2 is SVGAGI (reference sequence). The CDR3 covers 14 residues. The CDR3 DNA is TGTGCCAGCAGTTACGGGCTTCATCAAGAGACCCAGTACTTC. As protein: CASSYGLHQETQYF.

The CDR3 DNA reads TGTGCCAGCAGCTTGGACGGTGGGGGCGGCATTCAGTACTTC. It encodes CASSLDGGGGIQYF. The J gene is TRBJ2-4, the V gene TRBV5-4, with D perhaps matching TRBD1 (6 bases). The CDR3 extends over 14 amino acids. V was trimmed by 0 bases and J by 9 bases, leaving 13 bases between them. Germline V lookup: CDR1 SGHNT, CDR2 YYREEE (reference sequence).

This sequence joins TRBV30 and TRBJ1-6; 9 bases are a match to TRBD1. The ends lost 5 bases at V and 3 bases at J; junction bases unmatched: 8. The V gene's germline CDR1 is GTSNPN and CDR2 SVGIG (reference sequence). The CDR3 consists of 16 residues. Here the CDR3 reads CAWFPPGQGYNSPLHF. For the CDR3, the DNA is TGTGCCTGGTTCCCTCCGGGACAGGGCTATAATTCACCCCTCCACTTT.

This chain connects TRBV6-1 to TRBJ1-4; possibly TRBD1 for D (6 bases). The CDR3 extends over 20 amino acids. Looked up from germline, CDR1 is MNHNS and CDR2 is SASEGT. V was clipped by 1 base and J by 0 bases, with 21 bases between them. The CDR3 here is CASSEGGGFASFSTNEKLFF. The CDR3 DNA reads TGTGCCAGCAGTGAAGGGGGGGGCTTTGCTTCCTTTTCAACTAATGAAAAACTGTTTTTT.

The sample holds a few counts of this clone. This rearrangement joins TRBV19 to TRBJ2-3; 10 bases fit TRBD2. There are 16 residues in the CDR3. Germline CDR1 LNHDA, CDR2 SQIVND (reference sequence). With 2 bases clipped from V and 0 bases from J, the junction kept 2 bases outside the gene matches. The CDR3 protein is CASSIMGLASTDTQYF. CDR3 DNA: TGTGCCAGTAGTATAATGGGACTAGCGAGCACAGATACGCAGTATTTT. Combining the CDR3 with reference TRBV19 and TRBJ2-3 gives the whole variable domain DGGITQSPKYLFRKEGQNVTLSCEQNLNHDAMYWYRQDPGQGLRLIYYSQIVNDFQKGDIAEGYSVSREKKESFPLTVTSAQKNPTAFYLCASSIMGLASTDTQYFGPGTRLTVL.

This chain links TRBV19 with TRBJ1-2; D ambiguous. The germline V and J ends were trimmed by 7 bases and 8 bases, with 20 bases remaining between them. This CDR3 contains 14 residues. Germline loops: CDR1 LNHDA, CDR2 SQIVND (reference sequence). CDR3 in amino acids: CASNVGRRDVGYTF. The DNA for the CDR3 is TGTGCCAGTAATGTCGGGAGACGGGATGTAGGCTACACCTTC.

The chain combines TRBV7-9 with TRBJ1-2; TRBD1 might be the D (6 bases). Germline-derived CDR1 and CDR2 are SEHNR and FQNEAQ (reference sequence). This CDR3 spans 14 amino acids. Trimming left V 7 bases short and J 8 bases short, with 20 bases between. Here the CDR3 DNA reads TGTGCCAGCATCGTCATTGGGAACAGGGACGGCTACACCTTC. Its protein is CASIVIGNRDGYTF.

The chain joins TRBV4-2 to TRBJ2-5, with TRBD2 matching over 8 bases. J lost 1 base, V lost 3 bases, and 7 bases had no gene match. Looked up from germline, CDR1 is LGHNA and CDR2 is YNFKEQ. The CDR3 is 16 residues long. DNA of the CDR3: TGTGCCAGCAGCCAGATAGCGGGGTTGGTCCAAGAGACCCAGTACTTC. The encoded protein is CASSQIAGLVQETQYF.